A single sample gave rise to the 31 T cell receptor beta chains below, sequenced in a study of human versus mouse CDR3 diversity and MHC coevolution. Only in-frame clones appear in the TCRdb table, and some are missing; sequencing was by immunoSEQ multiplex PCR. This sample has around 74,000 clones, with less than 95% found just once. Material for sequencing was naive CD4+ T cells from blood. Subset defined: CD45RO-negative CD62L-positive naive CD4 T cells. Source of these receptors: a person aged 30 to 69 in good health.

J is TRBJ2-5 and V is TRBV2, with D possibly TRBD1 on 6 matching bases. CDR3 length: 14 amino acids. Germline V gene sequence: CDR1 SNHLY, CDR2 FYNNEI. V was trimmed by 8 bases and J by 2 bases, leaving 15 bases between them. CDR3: CASGRTAQQETQYF. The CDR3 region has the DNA TGTGCCAGCGGCCGGACAGCCCAACAAGAGACCCAGTACTTC.

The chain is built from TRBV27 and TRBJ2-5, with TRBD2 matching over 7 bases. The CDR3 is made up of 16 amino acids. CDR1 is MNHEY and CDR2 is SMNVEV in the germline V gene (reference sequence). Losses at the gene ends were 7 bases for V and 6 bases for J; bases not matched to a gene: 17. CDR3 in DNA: TGTGCCAGCACCTCACTCGGGGAGGGTAGCTTACAGACCCAGTACTTC. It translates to CASTSLGEGSLQTQYF.

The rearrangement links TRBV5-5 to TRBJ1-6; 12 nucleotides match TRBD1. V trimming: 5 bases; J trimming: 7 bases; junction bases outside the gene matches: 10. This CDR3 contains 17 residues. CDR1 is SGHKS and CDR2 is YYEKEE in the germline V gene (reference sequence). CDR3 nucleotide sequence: TGTGCCAGCAGAAGTACCACAGGGACAGGGGGCAATTCACCCCTCCACTTT. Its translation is CASRSTTGTGGNSPLHF. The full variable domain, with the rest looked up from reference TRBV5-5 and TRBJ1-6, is DAGVTQSPTHLIKTRGQQVTLRCSPISGHKSVSWYQQVLGQGPQFIFQYYEKEERGRGNFPDRFSARQFPNYSSELNVNALLLGDSALYLCASRSTTGTGGNSPLHFGNGTRLTVT.

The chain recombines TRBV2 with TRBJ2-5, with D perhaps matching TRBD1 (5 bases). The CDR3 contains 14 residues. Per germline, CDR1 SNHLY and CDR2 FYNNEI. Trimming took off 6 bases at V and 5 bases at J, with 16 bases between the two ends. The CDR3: CASRESGYGETQYF. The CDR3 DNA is TGTGCCAGCAGAGAGTCAGGGTATGGGGAGACCCAGTACTTC. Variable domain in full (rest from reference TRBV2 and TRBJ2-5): EPEVTQTPSHQVTQMGQEVILRCVPISNHLYFYWYRQILGQKVEFLVSFYNNEISEKSEIFDDQFSVERPDGSNFTLKIRSTKLEDSAMYFCASRESGYGETQYFGPGTRLLVL.

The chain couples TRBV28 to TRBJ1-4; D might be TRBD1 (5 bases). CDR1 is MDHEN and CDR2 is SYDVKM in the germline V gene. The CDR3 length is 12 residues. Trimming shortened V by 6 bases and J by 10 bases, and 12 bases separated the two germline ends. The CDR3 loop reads CASRSTGRKLFF. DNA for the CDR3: TGTGCCAGCAGGTCCACAGGAAGAAAACTGTTTTTT. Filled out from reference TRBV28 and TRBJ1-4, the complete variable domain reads DVKVTQSSRYLVKRTGEKVFLECVQDMDHENMFWYRQDPGLGLRLIYFSYDVKMKEKGDIPEGYSVSREKKERFSLILESASTNQTSMYLCASRSTGRKLFFGSGTQLSVL.

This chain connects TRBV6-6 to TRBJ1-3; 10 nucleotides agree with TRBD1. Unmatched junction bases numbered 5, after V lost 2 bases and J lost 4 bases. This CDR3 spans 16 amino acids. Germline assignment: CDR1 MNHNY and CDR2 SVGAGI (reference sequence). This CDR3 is CASSYGTGATGNTIYF. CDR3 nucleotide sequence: TGTGCCAGCAGTTACGGGACAGGGGCTACAGGAAACACCATATATTTT.

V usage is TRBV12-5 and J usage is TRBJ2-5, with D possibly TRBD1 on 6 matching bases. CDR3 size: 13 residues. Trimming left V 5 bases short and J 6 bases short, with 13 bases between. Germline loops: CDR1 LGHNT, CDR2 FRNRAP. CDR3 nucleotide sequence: TGTGCTAGTGGTGTCAGGGGAGTAAAGACCCAGTACTTC. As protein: CASGVRGVKTQYF.

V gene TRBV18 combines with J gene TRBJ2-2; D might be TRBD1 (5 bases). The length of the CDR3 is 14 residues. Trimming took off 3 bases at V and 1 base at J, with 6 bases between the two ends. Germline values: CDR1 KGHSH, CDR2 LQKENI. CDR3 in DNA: TGTGCCAGCTCACCTACAGGGAACACCGGGGAGCTGTTTTTT. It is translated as CASSPTGNTGELFF. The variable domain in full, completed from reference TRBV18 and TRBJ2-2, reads NAGVMQNPRHLVRRRGQEARLRCSPMKGHSHVYWYRQLPEEGLKFMVYLQKENIIDESGMPKERFSAEFPKEGPSILRIQQVVRGDSAAYFCASSPTGNTGELFFGEGSRLTVL.

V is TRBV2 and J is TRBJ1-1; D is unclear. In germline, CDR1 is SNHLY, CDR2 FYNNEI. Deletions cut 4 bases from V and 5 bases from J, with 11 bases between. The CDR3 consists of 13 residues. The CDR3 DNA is TGTGCCAGCAGTGGTGCAGGAGGAACTGAAGCTTTCTTT. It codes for CASSGAGGTEAFF.

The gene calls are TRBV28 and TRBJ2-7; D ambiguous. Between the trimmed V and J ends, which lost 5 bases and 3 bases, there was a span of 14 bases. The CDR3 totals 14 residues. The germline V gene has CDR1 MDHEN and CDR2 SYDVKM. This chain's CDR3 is CASSPLGSLYEQYF. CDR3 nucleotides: TGTGCCAGCAGTCCATTGGGCAGTCTCTACGAGCAGTACTTC.

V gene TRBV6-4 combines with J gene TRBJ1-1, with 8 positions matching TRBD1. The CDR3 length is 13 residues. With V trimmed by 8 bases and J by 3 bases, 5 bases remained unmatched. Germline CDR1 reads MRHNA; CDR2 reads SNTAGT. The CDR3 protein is CASDTGGDTEAFF. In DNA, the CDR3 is TGTGCCAGCGATACAGGGGGGGACACTGAAGCTTTCTTT.

Written as DNA, the CDR3 is TGTGCCTGGAGTGTCGGGGGGATGGTCGACGAGCAGTACTTC. Protein product: CAWSVGGMVDEQYF. The chain joins TRBV30 to TRBJ2-7, with 7 bases fitting TRBD2. This CDR3 is 14 amino acids long. CDR1 is GTSNPN and CDR2 is SVGIG in the germline V gene (reference sequence). Trimming at V came to 0 bases and at J to 5 bases, leaving 7 bases not matched to a gene.

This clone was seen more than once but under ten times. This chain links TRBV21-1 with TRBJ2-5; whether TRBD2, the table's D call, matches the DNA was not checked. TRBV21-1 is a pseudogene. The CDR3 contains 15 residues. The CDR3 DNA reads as TGTGCCACGGAATGGAGTCGGGGGGGTCAAGAGACCCAGTACTTC. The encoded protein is CATEWSRGGQETQYF.

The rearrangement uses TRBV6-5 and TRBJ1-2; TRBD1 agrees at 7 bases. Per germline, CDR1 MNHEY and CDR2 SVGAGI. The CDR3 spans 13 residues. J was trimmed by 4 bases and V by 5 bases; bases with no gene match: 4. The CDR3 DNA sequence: TGTGCCAGCAGTCCCCAGGGGGGCTATGGCTACACCTTC. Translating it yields CASSPQGGYGYTF.

CDR3 residues: CASRTSGGETQYF. CDR3 DNA sequence: TGTGCCAGTAGGACTAGCGGGGGGGAGACCCAGTACTTC. The rearrangement joins TRBV19 to TRBJ2-5; TRBD2 matches 13 bases. Trimming cost V 6 bases and J 5 bases; bases outside gene matches: 0. The CDR3 covers 13 residues. CDR1 and CDR2 (germline): LNHDA, SQIVND (reference sequence).

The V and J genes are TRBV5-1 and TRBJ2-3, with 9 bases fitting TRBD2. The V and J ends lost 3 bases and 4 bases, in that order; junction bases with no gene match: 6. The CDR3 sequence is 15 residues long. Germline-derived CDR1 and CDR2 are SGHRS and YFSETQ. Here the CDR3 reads CASSSGGGAADTQYF. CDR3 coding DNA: TGCGCCAGCAGCTCCGGCGGGGGGGCCGCAGATACGCAGTATTTT. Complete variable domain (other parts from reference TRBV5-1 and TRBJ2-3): KAGVTQTPRYLIKTRGQQVTLSCSPISGHRSVSWYQQTPGQGLQFLFEYFSETQRNKGNFPGRFSGRQFSNSRSEMNVSTLELGDSALYLCASSSGGGAADTQYFGPGTRLTVL.

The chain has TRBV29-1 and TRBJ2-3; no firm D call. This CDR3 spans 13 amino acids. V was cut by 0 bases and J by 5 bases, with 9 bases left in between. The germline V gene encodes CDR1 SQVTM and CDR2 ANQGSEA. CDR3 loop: CSVEEINRDTQYF. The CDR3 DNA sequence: TGCAGCGTTGAAGAAATCAACAGAGATACGCAGTATTTT.

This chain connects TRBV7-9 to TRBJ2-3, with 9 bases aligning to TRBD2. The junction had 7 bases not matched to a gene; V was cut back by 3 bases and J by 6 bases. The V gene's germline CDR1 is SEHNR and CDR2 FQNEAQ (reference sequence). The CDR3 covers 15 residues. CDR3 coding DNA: TGTGCCAGCAGCTTGTTCCCTAGCGGGGCTGATACGCAGTATTTT. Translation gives CASSLFPSGADTQYF. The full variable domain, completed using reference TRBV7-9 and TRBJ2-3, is DTGVSQNPRHKITKRGQNVTFRCDPISEHNRLYWYRQTLGQGPEFLTYFQNEAQLEKSRLLSDRFSAERPKGSFSTLEIQRTEQGDSAMYLCASSLFPSGADTQYFGPGTRLTVL.

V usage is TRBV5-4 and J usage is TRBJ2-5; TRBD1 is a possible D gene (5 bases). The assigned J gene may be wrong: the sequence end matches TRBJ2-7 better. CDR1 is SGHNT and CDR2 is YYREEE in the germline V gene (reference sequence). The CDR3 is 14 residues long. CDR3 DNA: TGTGCCAGCAGCTTGGGGGGCGGATCCTACGAGCAGTACTTC. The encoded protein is CASSLGGGSYEQYF.

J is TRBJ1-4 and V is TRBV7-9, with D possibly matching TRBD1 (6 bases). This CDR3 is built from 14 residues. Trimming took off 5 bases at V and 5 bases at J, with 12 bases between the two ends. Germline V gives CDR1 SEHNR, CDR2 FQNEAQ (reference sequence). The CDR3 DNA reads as TGTGCCAGCAGCGTTGCTCAGGGGAATGAAAAACTGTTTTTT. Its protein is CASSVAQGNEKLFF.

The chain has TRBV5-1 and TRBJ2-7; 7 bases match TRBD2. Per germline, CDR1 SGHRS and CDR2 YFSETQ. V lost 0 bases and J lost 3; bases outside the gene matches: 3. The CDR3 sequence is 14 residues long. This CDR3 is CASSLAGRGYEQYF. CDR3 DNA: TGCGCCAGCAGCTTGGCAGGGAGGGGCTACGAGCAGTACTTC.

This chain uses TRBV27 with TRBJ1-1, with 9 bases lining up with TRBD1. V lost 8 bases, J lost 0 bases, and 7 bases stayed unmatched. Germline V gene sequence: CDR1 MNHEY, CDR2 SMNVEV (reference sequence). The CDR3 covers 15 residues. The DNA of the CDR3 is TGTGCCAGCGGACAGGGGACACTAATGAACACTGAAGCTTTCTTT. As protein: CASGQGTLMNTEAFF.

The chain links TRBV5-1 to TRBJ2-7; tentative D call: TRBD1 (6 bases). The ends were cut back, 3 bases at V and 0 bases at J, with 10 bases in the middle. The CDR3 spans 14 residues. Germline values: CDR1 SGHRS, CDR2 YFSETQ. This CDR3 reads CASSSGHISYEQYF. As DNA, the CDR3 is TGCGCCAGCAGCTCGGGACATATCTCCTACGAGCAGTACTTC.

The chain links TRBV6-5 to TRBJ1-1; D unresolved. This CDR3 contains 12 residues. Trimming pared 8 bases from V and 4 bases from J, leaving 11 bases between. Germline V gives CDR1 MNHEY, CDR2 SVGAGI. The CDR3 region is CASALEVTEAFF. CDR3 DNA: TGTGCCAGCGCCCTTGAGGTCACTGAAGCTTTCTTT.

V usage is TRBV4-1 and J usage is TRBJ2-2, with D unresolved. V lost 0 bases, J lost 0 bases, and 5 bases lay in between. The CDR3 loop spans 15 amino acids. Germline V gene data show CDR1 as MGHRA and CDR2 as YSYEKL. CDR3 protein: CASSQDTANTGELFF. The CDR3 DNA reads TGCGCCAGCAGCCAAGATACGGCGAACACCGGGGAGCTGTTTTTT.

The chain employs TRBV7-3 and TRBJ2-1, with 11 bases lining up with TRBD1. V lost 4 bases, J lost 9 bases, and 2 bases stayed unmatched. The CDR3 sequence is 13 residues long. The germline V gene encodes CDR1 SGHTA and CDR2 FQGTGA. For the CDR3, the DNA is TGTGCCAGCAGCTCGGGACAGGGGGGTGAGCAGTTCTTC. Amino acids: CASSSGQGGEQFF. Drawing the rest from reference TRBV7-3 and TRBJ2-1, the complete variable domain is GAGVSQTPSNKVTEKGKYVELRCDPISGHTALYWYRQSLGQGPEFLIYFQGTGAADDSGLPNDRFFAVRPEGSVSTLKIQRTERGDSAVYLCASSSGQGGEQFFGPGTRLTVL.

CDR3 sequence: CASSYDRGSKYF. DNA of the CDR3: TGTGCCAGCAGTTATGACAGGGGGTCGAAGTACTTC. This rearrangement joins TRBV6-1 to TRBJ2-7; TRBD1 aligns across 9 bases. CDR1 is MNHNS, CDR2 SASEGT, per germline. The CDR3 contains 12 residues. Trimming took 5 bases from V and 11 from J; bases not matched to a gene: 7.

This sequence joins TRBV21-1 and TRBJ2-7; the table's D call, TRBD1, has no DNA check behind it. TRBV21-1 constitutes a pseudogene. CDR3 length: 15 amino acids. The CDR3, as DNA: TGTGCCAGCAGCACAAGGACAGGGTTTTTATACGAGCAGTACTTC. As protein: CASSTRTGFLYEQYF.

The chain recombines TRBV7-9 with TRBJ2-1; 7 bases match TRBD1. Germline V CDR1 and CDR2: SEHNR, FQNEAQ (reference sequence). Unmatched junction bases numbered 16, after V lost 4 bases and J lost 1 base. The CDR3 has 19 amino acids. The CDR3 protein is CASSSVSLTGAFSYNEQFF. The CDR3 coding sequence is TGTGCCAGCAGCTCCGTTTCTCTAACAGGGGCGTTTTCCTACAATGAGCAGTTCTTC.

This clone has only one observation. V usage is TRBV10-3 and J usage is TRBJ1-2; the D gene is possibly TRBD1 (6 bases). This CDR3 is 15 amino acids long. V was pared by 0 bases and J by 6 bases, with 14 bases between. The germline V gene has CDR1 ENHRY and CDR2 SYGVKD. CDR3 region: CAISESSLQGNGYTF. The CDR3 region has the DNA TGTGCCATCAGTGAGTCTAGTTTACAGGGAAATGGCTACACCTTC.

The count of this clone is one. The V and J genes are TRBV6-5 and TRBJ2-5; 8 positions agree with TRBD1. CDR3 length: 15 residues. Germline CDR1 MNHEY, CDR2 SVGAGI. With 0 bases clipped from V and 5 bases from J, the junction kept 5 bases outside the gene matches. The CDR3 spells CASSYSQGAMETQYF. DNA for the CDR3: TGTGCCAGCAGTTACTCGCAGGGGGCAATGGAGACCCAGTACTTC.